This TCR beta chain was found in a study of T cell repertoires in cytomegalovirus infection. Study as a whole: In the study, CMV epitopes included recently identified HLA-C-restricted and well-studied HLA-B-restricted ones. The public TCR beta signatures pointed to both CMV infection and matching HLA type. Broader study findings: HLA-C-restricted, CMV-specific TCR beta clonotypes were dominant ex vivo. Summed frequency of public TCR beta families distinguished CMV carriers with the relevant HLA.

TCRdb re-called the reads through MiXCR, storing one row per CDR3 protein. The sample has hundreds of thousands of distinct CDR3 sequences; roughly 28% are singletons. This clonotype has a handful of counts. As yet, its antigen is unknown. Trimming stripped 5 bases from V and 6 bases from J, with 16 bases between. Germline assignment: CDR1 SEHNR and CDR2 FQNEAQ (reference sequence). The CDR3 sequence is 15 residues long. Sequencing was performed on cultured PBMCs, taken from culture after CMV antigen stimulation. This sequence originates from a human donor in good health (CMV status not recorded). Some clones in this sample may be carry-over from other donors' samples. The gene calls are TRBV7-9 and TRBJ1-4; no clear D. The CDR3 coding sequence is TGTGCCAGCAGCCCGGGGAAACAAGCGGATGAAAAACTGTTTTTT. Translation: CASSPGKQADEKLFF.